The 22 T cell receptor beta chains below were found in one sample sequenced in a study of low-dose radiotherapy and immunotherapy resistance in tumors. Time point defined: before trial treatment. TRAV- and TRBV-specific primers were used for first-strand cDNA, which covered alpha and beta chains. For amplifying TCRs, the PCR ran for approximately 18 cycles with Phusion, which was used together with a constant-region primer and the adapter on the V primers. MiXCR, run by TCRdb on the reads, gives a single entry per CDR3 protein. The sample has around 69,000 distinct CDR3 sequences, 30% to 40% seen once. The specimen comprised PBMCs, sampled before treatment. Source of these receptors: a female donor with ovarian cancer.

Many counts were recorded for this clonotype. The chain employs TRBV29-1 and TRBJ1-2; D uncertain. The CDR3 sequence is 12 residues long. Germline CDR1 and CDR2: SQVTM and ANQGSEA. Trimming pared 3 bases from V and 2 bases from J, leaving 7 bases between. CDR3 sequence: CSVDPGNYGYTF. CDR3 sequence (DNA): TGCAGCGTTGATCCGGGGAACTATGGCTACACCTTC.

This clonotype was counted many times. The genes are TRBV4-2 and TRBJ2-2; D is unclear. V gave up 0 bases and J gave up 6 bases, with 14 bases separating them. Per germline, CDR1 LGHNA and CDR2 YNFKEQ. The CDR3 covers 16 residues. The CDR3 bases are TGTGCCAGCAGCCAAGATCACCGGGTTCATTCCGGGGAGCTGTTTTTT. Translation gives CASSQDHRVHSGELFF.

This clonotype was found many times. The gene calls are TRBV25-1 and TRBJ1-1; no clear D gene. Per the germline V gene, CDR1 is MGHDK and CDR2 is SYGVNS. This CDR3 spans 13 amino acids. Trimming cost V 7 bases and J 0 bases, with 9 bases left between them. CDR3 DNA sequence: TGTGCCAGCATGGCGCTGTTGAACACTGAAGCTTTCTTT. Amino acids: CASMALLNTEAFF.

In its sample, this clonotype was seen many times. The rearrangement joins TRBV5-4 to TRBJ2-7; the match to TRBD1 covers 10 bases. Trimming at V came to 4 bases and at J to 6 bases, leaving 13 bases not matched to a gene. The CDR3 has 16 residues. The germline V gene encodes CDR1 SGHNT and CDR2 YYREEE (reference sequence). The CDR3 DNA is TGTGCCAGCAGCCTGAGCTTCGGGACAGGGGTCGGCGAGCAGTACTTC. Translation: CASSLSFGTGVGEQYF.

This clonotype came up many times. J is TRBJ1-1 and V is TRBV12-2; TRBD1, as called in the table, went unchecked against the DNA. TRBV12-2 is termed a pseudogene. This CDR3 has 15 amino acids. Here the CDR3 reads CASRLAVGAWTEAFF. The CDR3, as DNA: TGTGCAAGTCGCTTAGCGGTCGGGGCATGGACTGAAGCTTTCTTT.

The rearrangement links TRBV18 to TRBJ2-1; D tentatively reads TRBD1 or TRBD2 (5 bases each). Trimming took off 1 base at V and 2 bases at J, with 12 bases between the two ends. The CDR3 runs 16 residues. The germline V gene encodes CDR1 KGHSH and CDR2 LQKENI. The CDR3 protein is CASSPRDRLPYNEQFF. Written as DNA, the CDR3 is TGTGCCAGCTCACCACGGGACCGCCTCCCCTACAATGAGCAGTTCTTC.

At least ten counts were recorded for this clonotype. The V and J genes are TRBV2 and TRBJ1-3; perhaps TRBD1 as D (5 bases). Germline V gives CDR1 SNHLY, CDR2 FYNNEI. V lost 6 bases to trimming and J lost 0 bases, with 18 bases between them. This CDR3 spans 17 amino acids. The chain's CDR3 is CASSLAGAVVSGNTIYF. The CDR3 coding sequence is TGTGCCAGCAGCTTGGCCGGGGCAGTTGTCTCTGGAAACACCATATATTTT.

In this sample, this clonotype turned up a few times. This sequence joins TRBV5-1 and TRBJ1-1; TRBD1 is a possible D gene (6 bases). V gave up 2 bases and J gave up 8 bases, with 10 bases separating them. The CDR3 extends over 12 amino acids. Looked up from germline, CDR1 is SGHRS and CDR2 is YFSETQ. The CDR3 is CASSLNDREAFF. DNA of the CDR3: TGCGCCAGCAGCTTAAACGACAGGGAAGCTTTCTTT.

In its sample, this clonotype was seen many times. CDR3 amino acids: CASSQSGGQETQYF. The DNA for the CDR3 is TGTGCCAGCAGCCAATCCGGGGGCCAAGAGACCCAGTACTTC. The chain uses TRBV4-2 and TRBJ2-5; weak D call: TRBD2 (6 bases). V was cut by 2 bases and J by 1 base, with 8 bases left in between. There are 14 residues in the CDR3. From germline, CDR1 is LGHNA and CDR2 YNFKEQ.

At least ten counts were recorded for this clonotype. V usage is TRBV11-3 and J usage is TRBJ1-5; D is ambiguous. The CDR3 spans 13 residues. The germline V gene has CDR1 SGHNT and CDR2 YENEEA. V was shortened by 5 bases and J by 6 bases, with 11 bases between the two germline ends. CDR3 protein: CASSREGGQPQHF. CDR3 nucleotide sequence: TGTGCCAGCAGCCGCGAGGGCGGTCAGCCCCAGCATTTT. Full variable domain (outside the CDR3, taken from reference TRBV11-3 and TRBJ1-5): EAGVVQSPRYKIIEKKQPVAFWCNPISGHNTLYWYLQNLGQGPELLIRYENEEAVDDSQLPKDRFSAERLKGVDSTLKIQPAELGDSAVYLCASSREGGQPQHFGDGTRLSIL.

This clonotype was counted ten times or more. The chain links TRBV5-1 to TRBJ2-5; maybe TRBD2 (6 bases). The CDR3 is 15 amino acids. Trimming took 1 base from V and 4 from J, leaving 14 bases between them. The germline gives CDR1 SGHRS, CDR2 YFSETQ. CDR3 DNA: TGCGCCAGCAGCTTGCAAGCGGGCGCTCGAGAGACCCAGTACTTC. This codes for CASSLQAGARETQYF. Variable domain in full (rest from reference TRBV5-1 and TRBJ2-5): KAGVTQTPRYLIKTRGQQVTLSCSPISGHRSVSWYQQTPGQGLQFLFEYFSETQRNKGNFPGRFSGRQFSNSRSEMNVSTLELGDSALYLCASSLQAGARETQYFGPGTRLLVL.

In regard to this clonotype: This may stem from a read error, because a much larger clone lies one nucleotide away. The rearrangement uses TRBV9 and TRBJ2-3, with 7 bases fitting TRBD2. This CDR3 has 16 amino acids. The germline gives CDR1 SGDLS, CDR2 YYNGEE. The CDR3 loop is CAMRTRTSRTGDTQYF. As DNA, the CDR3 is TGTGCAATGAGGACCAGGACTAGTCGGACCGGAGATACGCAGTATTTT.

This clonotype was seen ten or more times. The chain is built from TRBV4-1 and TRBJ1-1, with unresolved D. V gave up 3 bases and J gave up 1 base, with 12 bases separating them. Germline V gives CDR1 MGHRA, CDR2 YSYEKL. The CDR3 consists of 15 residues. CDR3 DNA: TGCGCCAGCAGCCAGGGGTACCCCACGAACACTGAAGCTTTCTTT. Translated, it gives CASSQGYPTNTEAFF.

By share of the sample, this clonotype is medium-sized. The chain recombines TRBV6-6 with TRBJ2-1; 7 positions agree with TRBD1. The J segment lost 4 bases and the V segment lost 6 bases, leaving 9 bases of the junction unmatched. The CDR3 length is 15 residues. Germline CDR1 reads MNHNY; CDR2 reads SVGAGI (reference sequence). This CDR3 reads CASSHTGEEYNEQFF. Written as DNA, the CDR3 is TGTGCCAGCAGCCATACAGGGGAAGAATACAATGAGCAGTTCTTC.

The V gene is TRBV10-3, the J gene TRBJ1-3; D is unresolved. Germline values: CDR1 ENHRY, CDR2 SYGVKD. The CDR3 runs to 13 residues. V was clipped by 8 bases and J by 0 bases, with 8 bases between them. The CDR3 loop reads CAIRPASGNTIYF. CDR3 nucleotides: TGTGCCATCCGGCCGGCCTCTGGAAACACCATATATTTT.

This clonotype was recorded at least ten times. J is TRBJ2-7 and V is TRBV10-1; 9 bases line up with TRBD2. Trimming at V came to 6 bases and at J to 2 bases, leaving 2 bases not matched to a gene. The CDR3 is 13 amino acids. Looked up from germline, CDR1 is WNHNN and CDR2 is SYGVQD (reference sequence). The CDR3 nucleotides read TGCGCCAGCAGCGTAGCGGGAGCCTACGAGCAGTACTTC. Its translation is CASSVAGAYEQYF.

This clonotype was counted at least ten times. This chain uses TRBV6-2 or TRBV6-3 with TRBJ1-1; 8 bases match TRBD1. CDR1 and CDR2 (germline): MNHEY, SVGEGT. This CDR3 comprises 13 residues. The junction had 9 bases not matched to a gene; V was cut back by 5 bases and J by 10 bases. Written as DNA, the CDR3 is TGTGCCAGCAGTAAAGGGACAGGATCGCTAGCTTTCTTT. It is translated as CASSKGTGSLAFF.

The CDR3 loop is CASTQRQGFHTEAFF. The CDR3 DNA is TGTGCCAGCACCCAGAGACAGGGGTTTCACACTGAAGCTTTCTTT. This sequence joins TRBV12-3 or TRBV12-4 and TRBJ1-1, with TRBD1 matching over 8 bases. The CDR3 length is 15 residues. J gave up 3 bases and V 7 bases, and 10 bases lay outside the gene matches.

This clonotype has at least ten counts. This sequence joins TRBV20-1 and TRBJ2-3, with TRBD2 matching over 7 bases. With V trimmed by 4 bases and J by 6 bases, 10 bases remained unmatched. CDR3 length: 14 residues. Germline V lookup: CDR1 DFQATT, CDR2 SNEGSKA (reference sequence). This chain's CDR3 is CSATTPAGWDTQYF. Written as DNA, the CDR3 is TGCAGTGCTACGACTCCAGCGGGGTGGGATACGCAGTATTTT.

This clonotype was observed many times. V gene TRBV6-1 combines with J gene TRBJ2-3; 13 bases map to TRBD2. Unmatched junction bases numbered 12, after V lost 2 bases and J lost 1 base. CDR3 length: 20 amino acids. Germline V gene lookup returns CDR1 MNHNS and CDR2 SASEGT. This CDR3 reads CASSETTGLGLAGGTDTQYF. The CDR3 region has the DNA TGTGCCAGCAGTGAAACGACTGGACTCGGACTAGCGGGGGGCACAGATACGCAGTATTTT.

V is TRBV4-3 and J is TRBJ2-3; D unclear. In germline, CDR1 is LGHNA, CDR2 YSLEER. Deletions cut 1 base from V and 4 bases from J, with 9 bases between. CDR3 size: 14 residues. Here the CDR3 DNA reads TGCGCCAGCAGCCAAGGGCCTGTCGCAGATACGCAGTATTTT. Its translation: CASSQGPVADTQYF.

V usage is TRBV11-2 and J usage is TRBJ2-1; 7 positions match TRBD1. This CDR3 spans 13 amino acids. V gave up 4 bases and J gave up 7 bases; unmatched junction bases: 4. The germline gives CDR1 SGHAT, CDR2 FQNNGV. The CDR3 coding sequence is TGTGCCAGCAGCTACCCACAGGGGAATGAGCAGTTCTTC. It translates to CASSYPQGNEQFF. Drawing the rest from reference TRBV11-2 and TRBJ2-1, the complete variable domain is EAGVAQSPRYKIIEKRQSVAFWCNPISGHATLYWYQQILGQGPKLLIQFQNNGVVDDSQLPKDRFSAERLKGVDSTLKIQPAKLEDSAVYLCASSYPQGNEQFFGPGTRLTVL.